Following are 14 T cell receptor beta chains from one sample sequenced in a study of beta chain features in type 1 diabetes. Study-wide results and limits: Significant though moderate, a shortening of TCRB CDR3s appeared in all four CD4+ subsets of Type 1 diabetes patients.

No cognate antigen is known for these TCRs. Investigators reverse transcribed all isolated RNA, so they sequenced expressed TCRB transcripts. Only in-frame clones appear in the TCRdb table, and some are missing; sequencing was by immunoSEQ multiplex PCR. The sample yields almost 350,000 clones, around 9% seen once. Material for sequencing was central memory CD4+ T cells from blood. The receptors here all came from a young man with type 1 diabetes.

CDR3 coding DNA: TGTGCCAGCAGCGTAGGCGGCTACCAAGAGACCCAGTACTTC. It yields the protein CASSVGGYQETQYF. The chain links TRBV9 to TRBJ2-5; no definite D call. Germline V gene lookup returns CDR1 SGDLS and CDR2 YYNGEE. The CDR3 is 14 amino acids. V lost 0 bases and J 0 bases, leaving 6 bases between the germline ends.

The chain employs TRBV27 and TRBJ2-7; weak D call: TRBD1 (5 bases). Germline lookup yields CDR1 MNHEY and CDR2 SMNVEV (reference sequence). V lost 7 bases and J lost 0, with 13 bases in between. The length of the CDR3 is 14 residues. The CDR3 region has the DNA TGTGCCAGCACTCAGACAGCCTACTCCTACGAGCAGTACTTC. This encodes CASTQTAYSYEQYF.

The chain has TRBV7-9 and TRBJ2-7; TRBD2 matches 7 bases. Per germline, CDR1 SEHNR and CDR2 FQNEAQ (reference sequence). This CDR3 is 15 amino acids long. Losses at the gene ends were 4 bases for V and 4 bases for J; bases not matched to a gene: 10. DNA for the CDR3: TGTGCCAGCAGCTCCCAGCGGGGCCGAGGGTACGAGCAGTACTTC. It codes for CASSSQRGRGYEQYF.

This clone appeared a few times. The rearrangement joins TRBV6-5 to TRBJ1-2; tentatively, D is TRBD1 (5 bases). Germline CDR1 is MNHEY and CDR2 is SVGAGI. This CDR3 has 15 amino acids. V lost 5 bases and J 0 bases, leaving 13 bases between the germline ends. The DNA of the CDR3 is TGTGCCAGCAGTCCCCCCGGACACTCTAACTATGGCTACACCTTC. As protein: CASSPPGHSNYGYTF.

The J gene is TRBJ2-7, the V gene TRBV19; TRBD1 agrees at 7 bases. Germline loops: CDR1 LNHDA, CDR2 SQIVND (reference sequence). This CDR3 spans 17 amino acids. Trimming removed 3 bases from V and 2 bases from J; junction bases left unmatched: 13. CDR3 in DNA: TGTGCCAGTAGTATCTCGGTCAGGGGGACCCTACCCTACGAGCAGTACTTC. This sequence encodes CASSISVRGTLPYEQYF. Full variable domain (outside the CDR3, taken from reference TRBV19 and TRBJ2-7): DGGITQSPKYLFRKEGQNVTLSCEQNLNHDAMYWYRQDPGQGLRLIYYSQIVNDFQKGDIAEGYSVSREKKESFPLTVTSAQKNPTAFYLCASSISVRGTLPYEQYFGPGTRLTVT.

This clone was seen a few times. V is TRBV11-2 and J is TRBJ2-3; 8 nucleotides agree with TRBD2. Trimming removed 3 bases from V and 4 bases from J; junction bases left unmatched: 6. The CDR3 loop spans 15 amino acids. Germline lookup yields CDR1 SGHAT and CDR2 FQNNGV. The DNA of the CDR3 is TGTGCCAGCAGCTTGGTCGACGGGGGGGCAGATACGCAGTATTTT. Encoded protein: CASSLVDGGADTQYF. Variable domain in full (rest from reference TRBV11-2 and TRBJ2-3): EAGVAQSPRYKIIEKRQSVAFWCNPISGHATLYWYQQILGQGPKLLIQFQNNGVVDDSQLPKDRFSAERLKGVDSTLKIQPAKLEDSAVYLCASSLVDGGADTQYFGPGTRLTVL.

The chain combines TRBV4-3 with TRBJ2-5, with a weak D call TRBD1 (6 bases). The CDR3 spans 16 residues. Per germline, CDR1 LGHNA and CDR2 YSLEER. Trimming shortened V by 1 base and J by 3 bases, and 15 bases separated the two germline ends. As DNA, the CDR3 is TGCGCCAGCAGCCAAGTTTCAGGGCAGGGGAAAGAGACCCAGTACTTC. Translated: CASSQVSGQGKETQYF.

This clone was counted at least ten times. The genes are TRBV6-5 and TRBJ1-4, with D possibly matching TRBD1 (5 bases). Trimming shortened V by 0 bases and J by 7 bases, and 12 bases separated the two germline ends. Germline CDR1 reads MNHEY; CDR2 reads SVGAGI. The length of the CDR3 is 15 residues. The CDR3 protein is CASSYSTGQSEKLFF. CDR3 in DNA: TGTGCCAGCAGTTACTCGACGGGGCAGAGTGAAAAACTGTTTTTT.

The chain joins TRBV27 to TRBJ1-4; D is uncertain. This CDR3 has 15 amino acids. With 5 bases removed from V and 3 bases from J, the gap between germline ends came to 13 bases. CDR1 and CDR2 from the germline V gene are MNHEY and SMNVEV (reference sequence). The CDR3 here is CASSTPGVANEKLFF. The CDR3 DNA reads TGTGCCAGCAGTACCCCCGGGGTAGCTAATGAAAAACTGTTTTTT.

This clone occurred a few times. V is TRBV7-8 and J is TRBJ1-5; D remains unclear. The CDR3 consists of 16 residues. Germline values: CDR1 SGHVS, CDR2 FQNEAQ. Trimming cost V 2 bases and J 3 bases, with 14 bases left between them. In nucleotides, the CDR3 is TGTGCCAGCAGCTTATTAGACCCTGCTGACAATCAGCCCCAGCATTTT. This gives the protein CASSLLDPADNQPQHF. Based on the CDR3 plus reference TRBV7-8 and TRBJ1-5, the full variable domain is GAGVSQSPRYKVAKRGQDVALRCDPISGHVSLFWYQQALGQGPEFLTYFQNEAQLDKSGLPSDRFFAERPEGSVSTLKIQRTQQEDSAVYLCASSLLDPADNQPQHFGDGTRLSIL.

This clone occurred a few times. This chain joins TRBV18 and TRBJ2-5; D is unclear. The germline V gene has CDR1 KGHSH and CDR2 LQKENI. The CDR3 is made up of 14 amino acids. The V and J ends lost 2 bases and 2 bases respectively, with 9 bases between them. Written as DNA, the CDR3 is TGTGCCAGCTCACCATCAAGCCAGCAAGAGACCCAGTACTTC. As protein: CASSPSSQQETQYF.

This clone appeared a few times. The chain employs TRBV7-2 and TRBJ2-3, with a weak D call TRBD2 (6 bases). Germline V gene data show CDR1 as SGHTA and CDR2 as FQGNSA. Trimming removed 4 bases from V and 1 base from J, with 15 bases in between. There are 16 residues in the CDR3. CDR3 sequence: CASSSRGPPGTDTQYF. The CDR3 region has the DNA TGTGCCAGCAGCTCGCGGGGCCCCCCTGGCACAGATACGCAGTATTTT.

With regard to this clone: The junction and the germline gene differ at one end; a read error may be behind it. This sequence joins TRBV2 and TRBJ2-1; 7 nucleotides line up with TRBD2. The CDR3 totals 12 residues. Germline CDR1 SNHLY, CDR2 FYNNEI. The DNA for the CDR3 is TGTGCCAGCAGTGGGGACTACGATGAGCAGTTCTTC. Translated, it gives CASSGDYDEQFF. The whole variable domain, remainder taken from reference TRBV2 and TRBJ2-1, is EPEVTQTPSHQVTQMGQEVILRCVPISNHLYFYWYRQILGQKVEFLVSFYNNEISEKSEIFDDQFSVERPDGSNFTLKIRSTKLEDSAMYFCASSGDYDEQFFGPGTRLTVL.

This clone was seen a handful of times. The chain uses TRBV5-6 and TRBJ2-6; D may be TRBD2 (7 bases). The CDR3 contains 15 residues. CDR1 and CDR2 (germline): SGHDT, YYEEEE. The V gene lost 4 bases and the J gene lost 3 bases, with 11 bases spanning the gap. The CDR3 reads CASSPGGGGANVLTF. The CDR3 nucleotides are TGTGCCAGCAGCCCGGGGGGCGGTGGGGCCAACGTCCTGACTTTC.